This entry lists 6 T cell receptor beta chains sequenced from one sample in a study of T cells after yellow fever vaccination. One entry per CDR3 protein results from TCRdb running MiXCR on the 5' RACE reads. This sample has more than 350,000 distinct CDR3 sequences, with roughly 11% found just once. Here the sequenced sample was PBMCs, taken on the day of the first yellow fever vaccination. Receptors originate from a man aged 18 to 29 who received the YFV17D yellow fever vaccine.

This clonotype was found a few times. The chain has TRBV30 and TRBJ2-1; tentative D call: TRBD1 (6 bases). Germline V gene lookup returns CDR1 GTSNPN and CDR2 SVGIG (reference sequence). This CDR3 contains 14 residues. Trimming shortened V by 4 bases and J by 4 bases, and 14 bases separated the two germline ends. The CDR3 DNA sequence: TGTGCCTGGACCCCCGGACAGCCTTACAATGAGCAGTTCTTC. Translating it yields CAWTPGQPYNEQFF.

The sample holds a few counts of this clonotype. CDR3 amino acids: CSAEGAASGGETQYF. The CDR3 DNA follows: TGCAGTGCAGAGGGGGCAGCTAGCGGGGGAGAGACCCAGTACTTC. The J gene is TRBJ2-5, the V gene TRBV20-1; 10 bases align to TRBD2. V shed 6 bases, J shed 4 bases, and the junction held 11 bases outside the gene matches. Germline CDR1 reads DFQATT; CDR2 reads SNEGSKA (reference sequence). There are 15 residues in the CDR3.

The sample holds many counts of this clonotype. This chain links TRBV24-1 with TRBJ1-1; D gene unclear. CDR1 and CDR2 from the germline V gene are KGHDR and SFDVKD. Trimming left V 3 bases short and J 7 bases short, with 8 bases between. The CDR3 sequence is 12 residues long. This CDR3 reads CATSDGLGEAFF. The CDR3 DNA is TGTGCCACCAGTGATGGTCTAGGTGAAGCTTTCTTT.

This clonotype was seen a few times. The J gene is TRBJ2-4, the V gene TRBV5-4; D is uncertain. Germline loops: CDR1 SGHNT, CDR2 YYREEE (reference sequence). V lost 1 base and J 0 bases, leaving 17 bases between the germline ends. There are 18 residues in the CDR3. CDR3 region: CASSLTPLSVLAKNIQYF. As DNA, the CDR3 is TGTGCCAGCAGCTTGACGCCTCTAAGCGTCCTAGCCAAAAACATTCAGTACTTC.

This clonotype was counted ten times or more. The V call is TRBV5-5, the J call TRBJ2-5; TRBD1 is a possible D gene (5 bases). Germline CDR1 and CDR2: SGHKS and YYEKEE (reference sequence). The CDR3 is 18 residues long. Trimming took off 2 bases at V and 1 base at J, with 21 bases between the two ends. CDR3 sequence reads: CASSFNPLTGVLQETQYF. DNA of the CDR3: TGTGCCAGCAGCTTTAATCCTCTAACAGGAGTCCTCCAAGAGACCCAGTACTTC.

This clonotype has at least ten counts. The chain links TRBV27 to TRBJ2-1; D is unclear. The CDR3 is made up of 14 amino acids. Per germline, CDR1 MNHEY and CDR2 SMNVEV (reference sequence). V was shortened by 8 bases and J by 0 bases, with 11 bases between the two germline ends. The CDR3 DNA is TGTGCCAGCTCCCGCGTTGGCTCCTACAATGAGCAGTTCTTC. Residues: CASSRVGSYNEQFF.